These 28 T cell receptor beta chains were sequenced from one sample in a study of blood T cell repertoires in COVID-19. Sequenced by immunoSEQ multiplex PCR; TCRdb stores in-frame clones only, minus some. Here the sample spans about 280,000 clones, almost 85% being singletons. Sequencing used peripheral blood. These receptors came from a man aged 50 to 60 with active or convalescent COVID-19.

This chain links TRBV7-3 with TRBJ2-2, with 11 bases fitting TRBD2. V lost 4 bases to trimming and J lost 9 bases; unmatched junction nucleotides: 10. CDR1 is SGHTA, CDR2 FQGTGA, per germline. This CDR3 comprises 16 residues. This CDR3 is CASSSYSGRASRELFF. CDR3 DNA: TGTGCCAGCAGCTCATATAGCGGGAGGGCCTCGAGGGAGCTGTTTTTT.

The J gene is TRBJ2-1, the V gene TRBV7-3; 11 positions agree with TRBD2. In germline, CDR1 is SGHTA, CDR2 FQGTGA. This CDR3 has 15 residues. Trimming cost V 5 bases and J 4 bases; bases outside gene matches: 4. CDR3 region: CASSAGTSGYNEQFF. In DNA form, the CDR3 reads TGTGCCAGCAGCGCGGGGACTAGCGGATACAATGAGCAGTTCTTC.

The rearrangement joins TRBV6-5 to TRBJ2-1; TRBD2 matches 8 bases. Trimming removed 6 bases from V and 8 bases from J; junction bases left unmatched: 9. The CDR3 length is 14 residues. CDR1 MNHEY and CDR2 SVGAGI come from the germline V gene. The CDR3 DNA sequence: TGTGCCAGCAGCCCAGCGGGAGAAAGCTATGAGCAGTTCTTC. This codes for CASSPAGESYEQFF.

The rearrangement uses TRBV3-1 (or the pseudogene TRBV3-2) and TRBJ1-2; 7 positions match TRBD1. Per germline, CDR1 LGHDT and CDR2 YNNKEL (reference sequence). V trimming: 5 bases; J trimming: 5 bases; junction bases outside the gene matches: 2. The CDR3 contains 12 residues. CDR3 region: CASSSGGYGYTF. CDR3 nucleotides: TGTGCCAGCAGCTCAGGGGGGTATGGCTACACCTTC.

This clone was found once. The V call is TRBV6-7, the J call TRBJ1-5; the D gene is possibly TRBD1 (6 bases). TRBV6-7 is filed as an ORF, its function uncertain. CDR3 length: 17 amino acids. The germline V and J ends were trimmed by 2 bases and 2 bases, with 16 bases remaining between them. The CDR3 bases are TGTGCCAGCAGTTACCTGGGACACCACTGGGGCAATCAGCCCCAGCATTTT. Encoded protein: CASSYLGHHWGNQPQHF.

The chain employs TRBV30 and TRBJ2-4; TRBD1 might be the D (5 bases). Germline V gene lookup returns CDR1 GTSNPN and CDR2 SVGIG (reference sequence). Trimming removed 1 base from V and 1 base from J, with 11 bases in between. This CDR3 has 15 amino acids. CDR3 loop: CAWSGGVWAKNIQYF. The DNA for the CDR3 is TGTGCCTGGAGTGGGGGCGTCTGGGCCAAAAACATTCAGTACTTC.

The chain combines TRBV21-1 with TRBJ2-7; TRBD2 is the table's D call, not checked against the DNA. TRBV21-1 is a recognized pseudogene. This CDR3 has 15 residues. The CDR3 sequence: CASSKPGEAPYEQYF. The CDR3 coding sequence is TGTGCCAGCAGCAAACCGGGAGAGGCCCCCTACGAGCAGTACTTC.

This chain links TRBV18 with TRBJ1-5; TRBD1 is a possible D gene (5 bases). V was pared by 0 bases and J by 2 bases, with 14 bases between. CDR1 and CDR2 (germline): KGHSH, LQKENI. The CDR3 contains 17 residues. CDR3 amino acids: CASSPPAGGGGNQPQHF. The CDR3 nucleotides read TGTGCCAGCTCACCACCGGCGGGGGGTGGAGGCAATCAGCCCCAGCATTTT.

This chain connects TRBV7-2 to TRBJ2-1; TRBD2 aligns across 11 bases. Germline V gene lookup returns CDR1 SGHTA and CDR2 FQGNSA. V lost 7 bases, J lost 3 bases, and 5 bases stayed unmatched. The CDR3 is made up of 15 amino acids. The CDR3 DNA reads TGTGCCAGCACCGCGACTAGCGGGAACTACAATGAGCAGTTCTTC. Translated, it gives CASTATSGNYNEQFF.

V usage is TRBV20-1 and J usage is TRBJ1-1; tentative D call: TRBD1 (5 bases). The germline V gene has CDR1 DFQATT and CDR2 SNEGSKA (reference sequence). The CDR3 covers 11 residues. V lost 6 bases to trimming and J lost 8 bases, with 13 bases between them. The CDR3 bases are TGCAGTGCCAGCGCGCACAGGGAAGCTTTCTTT. Protein sequence: CSASAHREAFF.

This clone was seen a handful of times. V and J are TRBV7-9 and TRBJ2-2; 8 nucleotides align to TRBD1. Germline CDR1 is SEHNR and CDR2 is FQNEAQ (reference sequence). Trimming at V came to 5 bases and at J to 2 bases, leaving 4 bases not matched to a gene. The CDR3 is 15 amino acids. The CDR3 reads CASSPDRVNTGELFF. In nucleotides, the CDR3 is TGTGCCAGCAGCCCGGACAGGGTAAACACCGGGGAGCTGTTTTTT.

This rearrangement joins TRBV9 to TRBJ2-7; perhaps TRBD1 as D (6 bases). Per the germline V gene, CDR1 is SGDLS and CDR2 is YYNGEE. The CDR3 length is 15 residues. Trimming pared 3 bases from V and 0 bases from J, leaving 13 bases between. The CDR3 protein is CASSEQGVSSYEQYF. DNA of the CDR3: TGTGCCAGCAGCGAACAGGGCGTGAGCTCCTACGAGCAGTACTTC.

V and J are TRBV18 and TRBJ2-2, with TRBD1 matching 9 bases. The CDR3 has 17 residues. The junction had 4 bases not matched to a gene; V was cut back by 2 bases and J by 0 bases. Germline V gene lookup returns CDR1 KGHSH and CDR2 LQKENI. The CDR3 nucleotides are TGTGCCAGCTCACCAGTAGGACAGGGGACGAACACCGGGGAGCTGTTTTTT. The encoded protein is CASSPVGQGTNTGELFF.

This chain joins TRBV19 and TRBJ1-2; 10 bases are shared with TRBD1. The CDR3 consists of 15 residues. V was clipped by 7 bases and J by 4 bases; unmatched bases: 9. CDR1 is LNHDA and CDR2 is SQIVND in the germline V gene (reference sequence). Written as DNA, the CDR3 is TGTGCCAGTACCAAGGGACAGGGGAATGGCTATGGCTACACCTTC. Translating gives CASTKGQGNGYGYTF.

The chain is built from TRBV6-5 and TRBJ2-1; 7 bases are shared with TRBD2. This CDR3 has 14 amino acids. J gave up 4 bases and V 7 bases, and 7 bases lay outside the gene matches. The V gene's germline CDR1 is MNHEY and CDR2 SVGAGI. The CDR3 DNA sequence: TGTGCCAGCAAGCCCGCTAGCGGTTACAATGAGCAGTTCTTC. Encoded protein: CASKPASGYNEQFF.

This clone was detected only once. DNA for the CDR3: TGTGCCAGCAGTTCGAGACAGGGGGCATATGAGCAGTTCTTC. This sequence encodes CASSSRQGAYEQFF. The V gene is TRBV5-4, the J gene TRBJ2-1; 10 bases align to TRBD1. Per germline, CDR1 SGHNT and CDR2 YYREEE (reference sequence). J gave up 8 bases and V 5 bases, and 7 bases lay outside the gene matches. This CDR3 is 14 amino acids long.

This chain links TRBV14 with TRBJ2-3; 10 bases agree with TRBD2. The CDR3 loop spans 17 amino acids. Losses at the gene ends were 3 bases for V and 6 bases for J; bases not matched to a gene: 12. CDR1 and CDR2 (germline): SGHDN, FVKESK. CDR3 DNA: TGTGCCAGCAGCCAGGAAAAGCGGGAGGGCCGTTGGGATACGCAGTATTTT. Protein product: CASSQEKREGRWDTQYF.

The chain is built from TRBV5-6 and TRBJ1-1; D is uncertain. The CDR3 is made up of 15 amino acids. V was pared by 3 bases and J by 5 bases, with 17 bases between. In germline, CDR1 is SGHDT, CDR2 YYEEEE. DNA of the CDR3: TGTGCCAGCAGCTGGCGCCGACCCGGAGGTACTGAAGCTTTCTTT. Its protein product is CASSWRRPGGTEAFF.

The gene calls are TRBV15 and TRBJ2-1; unclear D gene. CDR3 size: 13 residues. Trimming left V 8 bases short and J 5 bases short, with 13 bases between. Germline V gene data show CDR1 as LNHNV and CDR2 as YYDKDF (reference sequence). CDR3 nucleotides: TGTGCCACCCAGAAGTATATAAACAATGAGCAGTTCTTC. The encoded protein is CATQKYINNEQFF.

The gene calls are TRBV30 and TRBJ2-5, with 9 nucleotides matching TRBD1. V shed 6 bases and J 5 bases; nucleotides not matched to a gene: 10. The CDR3 length is 14 residues. The germline V gene has CDR1 GTSNPN and CDR2 SVGIG (reference sequence). The CDR3 bases are TGTGCCTGCCGAATACAGGGGGCTCAGGAGACCCAGTACTTC. Translating gives CACRIQGAQETQYF.

The chain uses TRBV5-1 and TRBJ2-3; 8 nucleotides agree with TRBD2. The CDR3 sequence is 14 residues long. Germline CDR1 reads SGHRS; CDR2 reads YFSETQ. The trim removed 7 bases at V and 1 base at J, leaving 5 bases unmatched. DNA of the CDR3: TGCGCCAGCCGCGGAGCGGGGGGCACAGATACGCAGTATTTT. It yields the protein CASRGAGGTDTQYF.

The chain recombines TRBV5-1 with TRBJ2-1; 11 nucleotides align to TRBD2. Germline V gives CDR1 SGHRS, CDR2 YFSETQ. Unmatched junction bases numbered 6, after V lost 2 bases and J lost 8 bases. The CDR3 is made up of 15 amino acids. Here the CDR3 reads CASSLLAGEEDEQFF. The CDR3 DNA is TGCGCCAGCAGCTTACTAGCGGGAGAAGAGGATGAGCAGTTCTTC.

The gene calls are TRBV20-1 and TRBJ1-2; D gene unclear. CDR1 and CDR2 from the germline V gene are DFQATT and SNEGSKA (reference sequence). V was pared by 8 bases and J by 7 bases, with 14 bases between. The CDR3 contains 11 residues. The DNA of the CDR3 is TGCAGTTTCGGTCGAAAGCGTGGCTACACCTTC. Amino acid sequence: CSFGRKRGYTF.

The J gene is TRBJ1-2, the V gene TRBV29-1, with D possibly being TRBD1 (5 bases). The CDR3 loop spans 13 amino acids. V dropped 2 bases and J dropped 8 bases, with 15 bases sitting between them. CDR1 is SQVTM and CDR2 is ANQGSEA in the germline V gene. DNA for the CDR3: TGCAGCGTTGAACTGCAGGGCCTCGGGGGCTACACCTTC. This gives the protein CSVELQGLGGYTF.

The chain uses TRBV6-5 and TRBJ2-7, with 7 bases aligning to TRBD2. Germline values: CDR1 MNHEY, CDR2 SVGAGI. The ends lost 2 bases at V and 4 bases at J; junction bases unmatched: 5. The CDR3 runs 14 residues. The CDR3 region is CASSYGVSGYEQYF. As DNA, the CDR3 is TGTGCCAGCAGTTACGGGGTTAGCGGGTACGAGCAGTACTTC.

The chain combines TRBV6-4 with TRBJ2-1, with 7 bases that match TRBD2. V was clipped by 4 bases and J by 2 bases; unmatched bases: 8. This CDR3 is 16 amino acids long. Germline lookup yields CDR1 MRHNA and CDR2 SNTAGT. The CDR3 sequence is CASSVEFGRPYNEQFF. The CDR3 bases are TGTGCCAGCAGTGTTGAATTCGGGAGGCCCTACAATGAGCAGTTCTTC.

The CDR3: CASFKGGTTNEKLFF. CDR3 DNA sequence: TGTGCCAGCTTCAAAGGGGGCACAACTAATGAAAAACTGTTTTTT. This chain links TRBV5-5 with TRBJ1-4; 7 nucleotides line up with TRBD1. The CDR3 totals 15 residues. Germline V gene lookup returns CDR1 SGHKS and CDR2 YYEKEE (reference sequence). Losses at the gene ends were 7 bases for V and 0 bases for J; bases not matched to a gene: 6.

The chain uses TRBV21-1 and TRBJ2-1; no DNA check was done on the table's D call, TRBD1. TRBV21-1 is termed a pseudogene. This CDR3 contains 13 residues. CDR3 DNA sequence: TGTGCCAGCAATCGGCAGGCCTACAATGAGCAGTTCTTC. As protein: CASNRQAYNEQFF.